The clone carrying this T cell receptor (beta chain) was seen a few times. This entry comes from a study of blood T cell repertoires in COVID-19. CDR3 length: 14 residues. The germline CDR1 and CDR2 sequences are SGHNT and YYREEE (reference sequence). V was clipped by 4 bases and J by 4 bases, with 14 bases between them. Method: immunoSEQ multiplex PCR; TCRdb's copy keeps in-frame clones and lacks some. The table has 250,000 or so clones, roughly 86% seen once. This TCR was recovered from a woman aged 45-59 years who had recovered from COVID-19. The chain employs TRBV5-4 and TRBJ1-2; the D is unclear. What was sequenced was PBMCs or T cells enriched from blood (not recorded which). DNA for the CDR3: TGTGCCAGCAGCGAAACAGCGGGCGGCTATGGCTACACCTTC. Translation: CASSETAGGYGYTF.